Listed below are T cell receptor beta chains from one sample, sequenced in a study of shared clonotypes between healthy human individuals. Profiled with immunoSEQ multiplex PCR; TCRdb holds only in-frame clones, not every one. The table has under 2,000,000 clones, about 95% seen once. The sequenced sample consisted of naive CD8+ T cells sorted from blood. The receptors originated from a man younger than 35 in good health. Both conserved end residues are trimmed from each CDR3.

v_call,j_call,cdr3_aa
TRBV5-4,TRBJ2-3,ASSPDIPGGADTQY
TRBV10-3,TRBJ1-2,AISRGQYYGYT
TRBV7-6,TRBJ2-7,ASSSTTGGEQY
TRBV9,TRBJ2-1,ASSHNLITSGGVSSYNEQF
TRBV7-7,TRBJ2-1,ASSLRTGGGNEQF
TRBV30,TRBJ1-4,AWSGWRTEKLF
TRBV15,TRBJ1-2,ATSRATDRAFYGYT
TRBV2,TRBJ1-2,ASSPLDSNYGYT
TRBV5-4,TRBJ2-1,ASSLDGAQF
TRBV5-4,TRBJ2-5,ASSLVGGGKETQY
TRBV19,TRBJ1-1,ASSRDRGNTEAF
TRBV4-1,TRBJ2-2,ASSQVVRGPNTGELF
TRBV7-9,TRBJ2-3,ASSLGPPHTDTQY
TRBV7-6,TRBJ1-1,ASSLEYSTGLLHEAF
TRBV5-4,TRBJ1-1,ASSPGTTLTEAF
TRBV5-4,TRBJ2-7,ASSLNRVYEQY
TRBV11-2,TRBJ2-3,ASSPSNGFDTQY
TRBV9,TRBJ2-2,ASSARTAKITGELF
TRBV27,TRBJ2-7,ASSLGQNSYEQY
TRBV2,TRBJ2-7,ASSEAQGPTYEQY
TRBV30,TRBJ2-7,AWKGDSYEQY
TRBV9,TRBJ1-2,ASSAGDGYT